This is a list of T cell receptor beta chains from one sample in a study of cytomegalovirus exposure and HLA in healthy donors. Clones were read by immunoSEQ multiplex PCR, and TCRdb kept only the in-frame ones, dropping some. The sample lists some 110,000 clones, 82% seen once, with 1.6% in the top ten. The sample comprised PBMCs. The receptor source for this set is a man aged 45-65 years in good health and CMV-seronegative. Each CDR3 is given with its conserved first and last residue. A D gene is named only where the DNA matches it firmly. Rows may omit the clone size; those that give it use once, few, many or a size class.

>NA|TRBJ1-5|NA|TRBV7-2
TGTGCCAGCAGCACCAGAAATCAGCCCCAGCATTTT
CASSTRNQPQHF
>NA|TRBJ2-6|NA|TRBV7-9
TGTGCCAGCAGCAGAGACAGGCTGGAGGCCAACGTCCTGACTTTC
CASSRDRLEANVLTF
>NA|TRBJ2-5|TRBD2|TRBV29-1
TGCAGCGTTGCGGCGGGGGGGCAGGAGACCCAGTACTTC
CSVAAGGQETQYF
>few|TRBJ2-3|NA|TRBV9
TGTGCCAGCAGCGTAGCGAGCGGACCCACAGATACGCAGTATTTT
CASSVASGPTDTQYF
>NA|TRBJ2-7|NA|TRBV5-6
TGTGCCAGCAGCTTGCTGGAGGGTAACTACGAGCAGTACTTC
CASSLLEGNYEQYF
>NA|TRBJ2-2|NA|TRBV6-1
TGTGCCAGCAGTGAACAACACCTCAACGGGGAGCTGTTTTTT
CASSEQHLNGELFF
>NA|TRBJ2-3|TRBD2|TRBV30
TGTGCCTGGGGACTAGCGGCAGATACGCAGTATTTT
CAWGLAADTQYF
>NA|TRBJ1-2|NA|TRBV2
TGTGCCAGCAGCGAAATCCTCCGCAGGGGTGGCTACACCTTC
CASSEILRRGGYTF
>NA|TRBJ1-5|NA|TRBV6-1
TGTGCCAGCAGTCTTGACAGGTCCAATCAGCCCCAGCATTTT
CASSLDRSNQPQHF
>NA|TRBJ1-2|NA|TRBV2
TGTGCAATACGGGGACTTTCGGGCTACACCTTC
CAIRGLSGYTF
>NA|TRBJ1-5|TRBD1|TRBV25-1
TGTGCCAGCAGTGAAGCAGGGGGTTTCGATCAGCCCCAGCATTTT
CASSEAGGFDQPQHF
>NA|TRBJ2-5|NA|TRBV5-1
TGCGCCAGCAGCGATGATCCCGAGGAGACCCAGTACTTC
CASSDDPEETQYF
>NA|TRBJ2-4|TRBD1|TRBV5-1
TGCGCCAGCAGCTTGGTTGGACAGGGGAAGGGCTGGGCCAAAAACATTCAGTACTTC
CASSLVGQGKGWAKNIQYF
>NA|TRBJ2-1|NA|TRBV5-4
TGTGCCAGCAGCCGGGGACTCCCTAGCTCCTACAATGAGCAGTTCTTC
CASSRGLPSSYNEQFF
>NA|TRBJ2-1|NA|TRBV15
TGTGCCACCAGCAGAGACGTTTTCGATGAGCAGTTCTTC
CATSRDVFDEQFF
>NA|TRBJ2-5|TRBD2|TRBV11-2
TGTGCCAGCAGCTTAGGGCTAGCGGGGGGCCGGGTAGAGACCCAGTACTTC
CASSLGLAGGRVETQYF
>NA|TRBJ2-2|NA|TRBV4-3
TGCGCCAGCAGCCCCCCAAGGGGGAACACCGGGGAGCTGTTTTTT
CASSPPRGNTGELFF
>NA|TRBJ2-3|NA|TRBV19
TGTGCCAGTAGTATAAGCAGGGCAACAGATACGCAGTATTTT
CASSISRATDTQYF
>NA|TRBJ1-1|TRBD1|TRBV4-2
TGTGCCAGCAGCCCCCGATGGGACAGGGCCATGAACACTGAAGCTTTCTTT
CASSPRWDRAMNTEAFF
>few|TRBJ2-1|TRBD2|TRBV5-6
TGTGCCAGCAGCCCTCGGAGACTAGCGTACAATGAGCAGTTCTTC
CASSPRRLAYNEQFF
>NA|TRBJ1-1|NA|TRBV5-1
TGCGCCAGCAGCTTGGTAGGGGATTTTTACGGAGCTTTCTTT
CASSLVGDFYGAFF
>NA|TRBJ2-2|NA|TRBV7-8
TGTGCCAGCAGCTTAGCGTTTGTCCTAGTGACCGGGGAGCTGTTTTTT
CASSLAFVLVTGELFF
>NA|TRBJ2-7|TRBD2|TRBV6-1
TGTGCCAGCAGCCCCAATTCCGGGGGGGCCTACGAGCAGTACTTC
CASSPNSGGAYEQYF
>NA|TRBJ1-5|NA|TRBV5-5
TGTGCCAGCAGCATACAGATTCGGAATCAGCCCCAGCATTTT
CASSIQIRNQPQHF
>NA|TRBJ2-7|NA|TRBV6-1
TGTGCCAGCAGTGAAGAGGGGGGGGTGAGCTCCTACGAGCAGTACTTC
CASSEEGGVSSYEQYF
>once|TRBJ2-5|NA|TRBV6-1
TGTGCCAGTAGCCTTGACTCGGGGGAGACCCAGTACTTC
CASSLDSGETQYF
>NA|TRBJ2-3|NA|TRBV11-2
TGTGCCAGCAGCCCGGTGGCAGATACGCAGTATTTT
CASSPVADTQYF
>NA|TRBJ1-2|TRBD1|TRBV5-1
TGCGCCAGCAGCTCGGACAGGGGGTTGAACTATGGCTACACCTTC
CASSSDRGLNYGYTF
>NA|TRBJ1-2|TRBD1|TRBV5-1
TGCGCCAGCAGTGTTTTACAGGGGGGGTACTATGGCTACACCTTC
CASSVLQGGYYGYTF
>NA|TRBJ2-7|NA|TRBV2
TGTGCCAGCACGGCGGAAAGCTCCTACGAGCAGTACTTC
CASTAESSYEQYF
>NA|TRBJ1-6|NA|TRBV12-5
TGTGCTAGTGGTTCCACAGGGAATTCACCCCTCCACTTT
CASGSTGNSPLHF
>NA|TRBJ2-6|TRBD1|TRBV6-1
TGTGCCAGCAGTGAATACGGGACAGGGACCTCTGGGGCCAACGTCCTGACTTTC
CASSEYGTGTSGANVLTF
>NA|TRBJ1-2|NA|TRBV19
TGTGCCAGTAGTAACTTCGGGACACCCTATGGCTACACCTTC
CASSNFGTPYGYTF
>NA|TRBJ2-5|TRBD1|TRBV5-1
TGCGCCAGCAGCTCCGGGACAGGAGCCGCCCAAGAGACCCAGTACTTC
CASSSGTGAAQETQYF
>NA|TRBJ1-1|NA|TRBV5-4
TGTGCCAGCAGCTTGGGGGGCGGGGGGAGAGGAACTGAAGCTTTCTTT
CASSLGGGGRGTEAFF
>few|TRBJ1-6|TRBD1|TRBV4-2
TGTGCCAGCAGCCAAGTAGGACAGGGAGGGTCACCCCTCCACTTT
CASSQVGQGGSPLHF
>NA|TRBJ2-5|NA|TRBV30
TGTGCCTGGAGTGTACCACCGGGGGAGACCCAGTACTTC
CAWSVPPGETQYF
>NA|TRBJ1-1|TRBD1|TRBV7-9
TGTGCCAGCAGCCTCCGACAGGGGTTCGACACTGAAGCTTTCTTT
CASSLRQGFDTEAFF
>NA|TRBJ2-7|TRBD2|TRBV5-1
TGCGCCAGCAGCCGGGACTACGGCTACGAGCAGTACTTC
CASSRDYGYEQYF
>medium-sized|TRBJ2-3|TRBD2|TRBV7-9
TGTGCCAGCAGCCATCTCAGCGGGGGGATCAAGGATACGCAGTATTTT
CASSHLSGGIKDTQYF
>NA|TRBJ2-4|TRBD1|TRBV30
TGTGCCTGGAGTCCACAGGGACAGGGCGGTGCCAAAAACATTCAGTACTTC
CAWSPQGQGGAKNIQYF
>NA|TRBJ2-5|NA|TRBV6-1
TGTGCCAGCAGTGAAGCAGGAGGGGACAGACAGGACTTC
CASSEAGGDRQDF
>NA|TRBJ1-1|TRBD1|TRBV18
TGTGCCAGCTCCGTACAGGACAGGACTGAAGCTTTCTTT
CASSVQDRTEAFF
>few|TRBJ1-5|TRBD1|TRBV10-2
TGCGCCACCAGGACAGGGGCACATCAGCCCCAGCATTTT
CATRTGAHQPQHF
>NA|TRBJ2-7|NA|TRBV5-5
TGTGCCAGCAGCTTGGGGCGTAGTTCCGGAGAGTACGAGCAGTACTTC
CASSLGRSSGEYEQYF
>NA|TRBJ1-6|NA|TRBV30
TGTGCCACCTGGACAGCTAATTCACCCCTCCACTTT
CATWTANSPLHF
>NA|TRBJ2-2|TRBD2|TRBV5-1
TGCGCCAGCTCCCCACAGCGGGGGGCGAACACCGGGGAGCTGTTTTTT
CASSPQRGANTGELFF
>NA|TRBJ2-5|TRBD2|TRBV6-1
TGTGCCAGCAGTGAAGCTCTCGACAGCGGGGGAACGGAGACCCAGTACTTC
CASSEALDSGGTETQYF
>NA|TRBJ1-2|TRBD1|TRBV27
TGTGCCAGCAGTTCCCCAGGGGGCGTCAATGGCTACACCTTC
CASSSPGGVNGYTF